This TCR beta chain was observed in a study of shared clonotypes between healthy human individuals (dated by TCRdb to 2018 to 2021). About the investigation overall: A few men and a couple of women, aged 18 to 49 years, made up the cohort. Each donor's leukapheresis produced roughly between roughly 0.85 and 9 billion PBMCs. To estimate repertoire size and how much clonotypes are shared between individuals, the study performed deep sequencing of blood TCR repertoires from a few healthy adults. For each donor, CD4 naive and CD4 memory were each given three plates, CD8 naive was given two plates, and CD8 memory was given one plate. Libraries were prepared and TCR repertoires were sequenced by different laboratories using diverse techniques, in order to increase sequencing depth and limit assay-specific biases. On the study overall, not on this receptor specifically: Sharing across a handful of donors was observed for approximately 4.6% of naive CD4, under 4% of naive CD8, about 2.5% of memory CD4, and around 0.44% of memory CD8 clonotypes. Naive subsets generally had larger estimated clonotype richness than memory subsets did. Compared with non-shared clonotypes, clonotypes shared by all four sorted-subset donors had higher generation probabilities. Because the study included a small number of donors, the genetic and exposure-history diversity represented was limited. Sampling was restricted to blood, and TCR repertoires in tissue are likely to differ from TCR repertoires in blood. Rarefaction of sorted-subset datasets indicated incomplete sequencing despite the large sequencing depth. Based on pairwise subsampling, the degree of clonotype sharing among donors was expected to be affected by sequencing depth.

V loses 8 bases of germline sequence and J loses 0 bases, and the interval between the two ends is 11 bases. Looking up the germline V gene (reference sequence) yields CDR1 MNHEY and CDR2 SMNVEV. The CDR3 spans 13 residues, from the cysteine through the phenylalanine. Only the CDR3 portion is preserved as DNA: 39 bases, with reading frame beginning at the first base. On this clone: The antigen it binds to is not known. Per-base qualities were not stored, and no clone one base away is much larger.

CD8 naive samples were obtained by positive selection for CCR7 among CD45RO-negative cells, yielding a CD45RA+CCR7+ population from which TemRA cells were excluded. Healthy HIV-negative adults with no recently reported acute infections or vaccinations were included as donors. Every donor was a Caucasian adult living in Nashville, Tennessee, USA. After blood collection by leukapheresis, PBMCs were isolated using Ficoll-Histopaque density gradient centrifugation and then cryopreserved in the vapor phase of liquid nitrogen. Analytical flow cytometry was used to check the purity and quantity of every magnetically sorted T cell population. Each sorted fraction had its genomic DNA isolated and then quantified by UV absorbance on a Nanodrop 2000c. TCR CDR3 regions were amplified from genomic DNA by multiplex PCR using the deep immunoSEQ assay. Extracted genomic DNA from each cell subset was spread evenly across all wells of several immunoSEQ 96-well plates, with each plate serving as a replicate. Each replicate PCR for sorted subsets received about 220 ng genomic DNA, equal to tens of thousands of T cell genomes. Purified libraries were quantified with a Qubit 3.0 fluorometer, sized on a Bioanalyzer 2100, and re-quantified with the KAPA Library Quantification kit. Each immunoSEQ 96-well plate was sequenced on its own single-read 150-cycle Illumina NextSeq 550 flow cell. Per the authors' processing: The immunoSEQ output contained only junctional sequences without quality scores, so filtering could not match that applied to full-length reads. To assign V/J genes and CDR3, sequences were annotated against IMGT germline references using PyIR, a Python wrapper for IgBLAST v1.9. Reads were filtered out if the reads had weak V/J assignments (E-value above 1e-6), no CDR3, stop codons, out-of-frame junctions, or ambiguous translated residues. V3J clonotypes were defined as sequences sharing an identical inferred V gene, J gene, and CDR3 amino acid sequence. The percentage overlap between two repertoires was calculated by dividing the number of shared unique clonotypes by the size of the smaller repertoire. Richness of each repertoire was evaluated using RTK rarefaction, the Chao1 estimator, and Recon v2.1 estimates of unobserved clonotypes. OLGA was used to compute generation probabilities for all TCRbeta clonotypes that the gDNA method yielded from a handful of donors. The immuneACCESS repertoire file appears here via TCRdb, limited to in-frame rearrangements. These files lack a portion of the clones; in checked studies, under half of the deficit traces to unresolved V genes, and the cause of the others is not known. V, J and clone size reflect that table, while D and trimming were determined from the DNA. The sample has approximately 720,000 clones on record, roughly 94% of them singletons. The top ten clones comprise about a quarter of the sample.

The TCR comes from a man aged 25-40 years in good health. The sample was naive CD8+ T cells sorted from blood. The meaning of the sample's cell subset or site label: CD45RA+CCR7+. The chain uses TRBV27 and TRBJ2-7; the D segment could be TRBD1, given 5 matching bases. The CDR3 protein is CASGMTASYEQYF. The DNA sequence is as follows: TGTGCCAGCGGAATGACAGCCTCCTACGAGCAGTACTTC.